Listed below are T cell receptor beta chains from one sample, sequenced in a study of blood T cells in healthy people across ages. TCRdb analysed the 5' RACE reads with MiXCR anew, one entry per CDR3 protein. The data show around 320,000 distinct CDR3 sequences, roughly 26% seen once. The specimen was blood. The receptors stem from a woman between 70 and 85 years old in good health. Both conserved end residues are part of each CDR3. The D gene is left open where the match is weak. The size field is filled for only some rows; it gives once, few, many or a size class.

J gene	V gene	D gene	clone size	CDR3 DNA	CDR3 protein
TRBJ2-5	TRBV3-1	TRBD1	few	TGTGCCAGCAGCCGGCGTTCAGGGGGAAAACAAGAGACCCAGTACTTC	CASSRRSGGKQETQYF
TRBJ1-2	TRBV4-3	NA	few	TGCGCCAGCAGCCAAGATACCAACTATGGCTACACCTTC	CASSQDTNYGYTF
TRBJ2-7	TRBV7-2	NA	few	TGTGCCAGCAGCTTAGAGTACACCCGCGAGCAGTACTTC	CASSLEYTREQYF
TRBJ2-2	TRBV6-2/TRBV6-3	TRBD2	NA	TGTGCCAGCAGCCGCCCCACGACTAGCGGAAACACCGGGGAGCTGTTTTTT	CASSRPTTSGNTGELFF
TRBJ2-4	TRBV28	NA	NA	TGTGCCAGCAGTCAGGGACCAGCGAGTACCAAAAACATTCAGTACTTC	CASSQGPASTKNIQYF
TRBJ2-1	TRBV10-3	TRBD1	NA	TGTGCCATCAGCGGACAGGGGAACTACAATGAGCAGTTCTTC	CAISGQGNYNEQFF
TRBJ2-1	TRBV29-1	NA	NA	TGCAGCGTTGAAGTAATTGGTGCTTCTGGAACCACCCCCAATGAGCAGTTCTTC	CSVEVIGASGTTPNEQFF
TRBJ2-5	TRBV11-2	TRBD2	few	TGTGCCAGCAGCTCGGCTAGCGGGAGCCCCCAAGAGACCCAGTACTTC	CASSSASGSPQETQYF
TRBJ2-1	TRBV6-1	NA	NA	TGTGCCAGCAGTGAAGCCCGGAGGTCCGGCAGCAATGAGCAGTTCTTC	CASSEARRSGSNEQFF
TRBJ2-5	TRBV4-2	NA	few	TGTGCCAGCAGCCAAGATTCCGGGACGGGGAGTGAGACCCAGTACTTC	CASSQDSGTGSETQYF
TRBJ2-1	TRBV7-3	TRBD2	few	TGTGCCAGCAGCTACGGGACTAGCGACGATGAGCAGTTCTTC	CASSYGTSDDEQFF
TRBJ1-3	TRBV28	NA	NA	TGTGCCAGCGCTCTGGTAAACACCATATATTTT	CASALVNTIYF
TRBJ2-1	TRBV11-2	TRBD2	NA	TGTGCCAGCAGCCGATTTGAGACTAGCGGGAGAGAAGATGAGCAGTTCTTC	CASSRFETSGREDEQFF
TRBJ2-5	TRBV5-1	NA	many	TGCGCCAGCAGGACGGATCAAGAGACCCAGTACTTC	CASRTDQETQYF
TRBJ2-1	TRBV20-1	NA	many	TGCAGTGCGGGAAGGTCCTTGAACAATGAGCAGTTCTTC	CSAGRSLNNEQFF
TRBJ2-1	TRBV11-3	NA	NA	TGTGCCAGCAGCTTCGATTCACAGAGCAGGAATGAGCAGTTCTTC	CASSFDSQSRNEQFF
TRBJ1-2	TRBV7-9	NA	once	TGTGCCAGCAGCTTGTATACTGGGAACTATGGCTACACCTTC	CASSLYTGNYGYTF
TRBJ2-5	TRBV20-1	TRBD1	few	TGCAGTGCTAACGACAGGGTTGAGACCCAGTACTTC	CSANDRVETQYF
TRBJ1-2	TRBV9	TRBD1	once	TGTGCCAGCAGCTCCCAACAGGGGGAAGGCTACACCTTC	CASSSQQGEGYTF
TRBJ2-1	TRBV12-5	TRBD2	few	TGTGCTAGTGGTTTAGTCCCGGAGCGGGAGGAGGAGTTCTTC	CASGLVPEREEEFF
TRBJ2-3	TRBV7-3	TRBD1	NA	TGTGCCAGCAGCTTAAACAGGGGTGCAGATACGCAGTATTTT	CASSLNRGADTQYF
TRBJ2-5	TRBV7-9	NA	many	TGTGCCAGCAGAAACCGAGAGACCCAGTACTTC	CASRNRETQYF
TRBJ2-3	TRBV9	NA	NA	TGTGCCAGCAGCGAGCGTCCCGTAGCAGGAGCCCGGGGAGATACGCAGTATTTT	CASSERPVAGARGDTQYF
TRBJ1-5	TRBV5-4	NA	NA	TGTGCCAGCAGCGCCGGAGGAGGGAATAGCAATCAGCCCCAGCATTTT	CASSAGGGNSNQPQHF
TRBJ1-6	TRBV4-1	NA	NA	TGCGCCAGCAGCCAAGACAGGCGGACTCACTTT	CASSQDRRTHF
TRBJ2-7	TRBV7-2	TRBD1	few	TGTGCCAGCAGCTCCGGGACAGGGTATGAAAAATCCTACGAGCAGTACTTC	CASSSGTGYEKSYEQYF
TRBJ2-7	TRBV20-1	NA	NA	TGCAGTGCTGTCCCTGTTCTAACCTACGAGCAGTACTTC	CSAVPVLTYEQYF
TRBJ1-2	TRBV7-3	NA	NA	TGTGCCAGCAGCTTAACGTTGCGGGGGGAAGAGGGCTACACCTTC	CASSLTLRGEEGYTF
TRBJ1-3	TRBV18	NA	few	TGTGCCAGCTCACCGGCGGACATAATCTCTGGAAACACCATATATTTT	CASSPADIISGNTIYF